The clone carrying this TCR beta chain was observed at least ten times. Time point of the sample: persistent/refractory GD, antithyroid drugs over 5 years with positive TRAb. From RNA extracted from PBMCs, the TCR library was made. V was cut by 5 bases and J by 0 bases, with 8 bases left in between. Germline-derived CDR1 and CDR2 are SGHTA and FQGNSA. The CDR3 length is 14 residues. This specimen belongs to a study of regulatory T cells in long-lasting Graves disease. About the research overall: Patients met the persistent Graves' disease definition after over 5 years of antithyroid drugs with positive TSH receptor antibodies.

Arm-PCR of CDR3 regions with iRepertoire HTBI primers generated TCR beta libraries. Study processing details: Identification of gene segments yielded around 64 TRBV and about 14 TRBJ across samples. Using its own MiXCR run on the multiplex PCR reads, TCRdb lists one record per CDR3 protein. The V and J calls were not made by the authors but by TCRdb's processing. The repertoire includes around 430,000 distinct CDR3 sequences, around a fifth of them detected once, and 10% to 15% sits in the top ten. The TCR comes from a female donor with Graves disease. Source: peripheral blood mononuclear cells (PBMCs), taken when the disease was refractory, from a patient treated with antithyroid drugs. This sequence joins TRBV7-2 and TRBJ2-4; D gene ambiguous. The CDR3 protein is CASSPGLAKNIQYF. CDR3 bases: TGTGCCAGCAGCCCCGGGTTAGCCAAAAACATTCAGTACTTC.